The 21 T cell receptor beta chains below were found in one sample sequenced in a study of post-analysis software for immune sequencing data (dated by TCRdb to about 2015). What these receptors recognize is not known. Overall study outcomes, separate from this receptor: Patients showed significantly higher frequencies than controls for a handful of TRBV segments, among them TRBV5-6, TRBV5-1 and TRBV20-1.

The library was produced with PCR. Sequencing was performed on an Illumina HiSeq 2500. To reduce PCR and sequencing biases, unique molecular identifiers were incorporated into the TCR beta cDNA libraries. In TCRdb, the public reads were trimmed at Q25 with fastp and aligned with MiXCR, with productive beta chains retained. Rows with a matching CDR3 protein are joined into one entry that keeps the most common DNA and genes. This sample is represented by roughly 540,000 distinct CDR3 sequences; approximately 34% of them were singletons. Approximately 5.4% of the sample goes to the ten largest clones. Input material: blood. The source of these receptors is a girl aged 2-17 years with multiple sclerosis.

V is TRBV9 and J is TRBJ2-3; D is perhaps TRBD2 (5 bases). CDR1 and CDR2 from the germline V gene are SGDLS and YYNGEE. The length of the CDR3 is 13 residues. The V gene lost 9 bases and the J gene lost 4 bases, with 15 bases spanning the gap. The chain's CDR3 is CATGPELADTQYF. CDR3 DNA sequence: TGTGCCACAGGCCCCGAACTAGCAGATACGCAGTATTTT. Filled out from reference TRBV9 and TRBJ2-3, the complete variable domain reads DSGVTQTPKHLITATGQRVTLRCSPRSGDLSVYWYQQSLDQGLQFLIQYYNGEERAKGNILERFSAQQFPDLHSELNLSSLELGDSALYFCATGPELADTQYFGPGTRLTVL.

This clonotype was detected only a few times. V gene TRBV5-1 combines with J gene TRBJ2-1; D may be TRBD1 (6 bases). Trimming left V 0 bases short and J 7 bases short, with 17 bases between. CDR1 and CDR2 (germline): SGHRS, YFSETQ. The CDR3 totals 16 residues. The CDR3 DNA sequence: TGCGCCAGCAGCTTGGCCGGACAGATCCAAGGGAATGAGCAGTTCTTC. Amino acids: CASSLAGQIQGNEQFF. Full variable domain (remainder filled in from reference TRBV5-1 and TRBJ2-1): KAGVTQTPRYLIKTRGQQVTLSCSPISGHRSVSWYQQTPGQGLQFLFEYFSETQRNKGNFPGRFSGRQFSNSRSEMNVSTLELGDSALYLCASSLAGQIQGNEQFFGPGTRLTVL.

The chain employs TRBV29-1 and TRBJ1-1; TRBD1 aligns across 8 bases. The CDR3 extends over 13 amino acids. Germline values: CDR1 SQVTM, CDR2 ANQGSEA. V was pared by 8 bases and J by 1 base, with 6 bases of the junction left unmatched. The CDR3 spells CSLRDRRNTEAFF. DNA of the CDR3: TGCAGCCTCCGGGACAGGAGGAACACTGAAGCTTTCTTT.

This sequence joins TRBV2 and TRBJ2-7; D is possibly TRBD1 or TRBD2 (5 bases each). There are 14 residues in the CDR3. V shed 0 bases and J shed 6 bases, with 12 bases lying between them. Looked up from germline, CDR1 is SNHLY and CDR2 is FYNNEI. The CDR3 DNA reads as TGTGCCAGCAGTGAAGCGGGGGAAAATAGCGAGCAGTACTTC. Amino acid sequence: CASSEAGENSEQYF.

This clonotype was recorded a few times. This chain uses TRBV12-3 or TRBV12-4 with TRBJ2-5; 8 bases are a match to TRBD1. The CDR3 is 15 amino acids. V was clipped by 4 bases and J by 4 bases; unmatched bases: 8. CDR3 DNA: TGTGCCAGCAGTTACGTGGACAGGGCAGGAGAGACCCAGTACTTC. Its translation is CASSYVDRAGETQYF.

In DNA, the CDR3 is TGCAGTGCCACGGACACAAATGGCTACACCTTC. Protein product: CSATDTNGYTF. The chain joins TRBV20-1 to TRBJ1-2, with D perhaps matching TRBD1 (5 bases). Trimming pared 6 bases from V and 6 bases from J, leaving 11 bases between. CDR3 length: 11 amino acids. From germline, CDR1 is DFQATT and CDR2 SNEGSKA (reference sequence).

A few counts support this clonotype. V usage is TRBV9 and J usage is TRBJ1-4; D remains unclear. Germline loops: CDR1 SGDLS, CDR2 YYNGEE. V lost 0 bases, J lost 3 bases, and 9 bases lay in between. The CDR3 is made up of 15 amino acids. The CDR3 loop reads CASSVDQVPNEKLFF. The CDR3 region has the DNA TGTGCCAGCAGCGTAGATCAGGTTCCTAATGAAAAACTGTTTTTT.

This rearrangement joins TRBV2 to TRBJ1-5; D is possibly TRBD1 (5 bases). This CDR3 comprises 15 residues. V shed 8 bases and J shed 2 bases, with 16 bases lying between them. Looked up from germline, CDR1 is SNHLY and CDR2 is FYNNEI. The CDR3 spells CASGPGASGNQPQHF. The CDR3, as DNA: TGTGCCAGCGGCCCCGGGGCCTCGGGCAATCAGCCCCAGCATTTT.

The chain joins TRBV7-8 to TRBJ1-5; possibly TRBD1 for D (5 bases). The germline V and J ends were trimmed by 1 base and 6 bases, with 16 bases remaining between them. Germline V lookup: CDR1 SGHVS, CDR2 FQNEAQ. This CDR3 is built from 16 residues. CDR3 region: CASSLEVGDGSQPQHF. DNA of the CDR3: TGTGCCAGCAGCTTAGAGGTTGGGGACGGAAGTCAGCCCCAGCATTTT. Full variable domain (missing parts from reference TRBV7-8 and TRBJ1-5): GAGVSQSPRYKVAKRGQDVALRCDPISGHVSLFWYQQALGQGPEFLTYFQNEAQLDKSGLPSDRFFAERPEGSVSTLKIQRTQQEDSAVYLCASSLEVGDGSQPQHFGDGTRLSIL.

The rearrangement links TRBV20-1 to TRBJ1-1; D call uncertain. Germline V gene data show CDR1 as DFQATT and CDR2 as SNEGSKA (reference sequence). V lost 5 bases, J lost 3 bases, and 16 bases lay in between. The CDR3 is 14 amino acids. CDR3 region: CSASLGFGDTEAFF. The CDR3 nucleotides read TGCAGTGCTTCGCTCGGGTTTGGGGACACTGAAGCTTTCTTT.

CDR3 protein: CASSLSKGRGYGYTF. Written as DNA, the CDR3 is TGTGCCAGCAGCTTATCTAAGGGCAGGGGCTATGGCTACACCTTC. The chain links TRBV7-6 to TRBJ1-2, with D maybe TRBD1 (6 bases). Trimming shortened V by 2 bases and J by 4 bases, and 14 bases separated the two germline ends. The CDR3 contains 15 residues. CDR1 is SGHVS and CDR2 is FNYEAQ in the germline V gene.

This chain's CDR3 is CASSSTTRDRRQYF. The CDR3 nucleotides read TGCGCCAGCAGCTCCACGACCCGGGACAGGCGGCAGTACTTC. The J gene is TRBJ2-7, the V gene TRBV5-1, with TRBD1 matching over 8 bases. CDR3 size: 14 residues. CDR1 is SGHRS, CDR2 YFSETQ, per germline. V trimming: 3 bases; J trimming: 9 bases; junction bases outside the gene matches: 11.

This clonotype showed up just a few times. V gene TRBV14 combines with J gene TRBJ1-2; the match to TRBD1 covers 8 bases. Trimming at V came to 1 base and at J to 1 base, leaving 8 bases not matched to a gene. The CDR3 loop spans 17 amino acids. The germline gives CDR1 SGHDN, CDR2 FVKESK. CDR3 DNA: TGTGCCAGCAGCCAAGCTCAGGGGGCCGCGATTAACTATGGCTACACCTTC. It codes for CASSQAQGAAINYGYTF.

This clonotype appeared a few times. The CDR3: CASSSRGGTSFSETQYF. CDR3 coding DNA: TGTGCCAGCAGCTCCCGGGGAGGGACTAGCTTTTCCGAGACCCAGTACTTC. The V and J genes are TRBV7-2 and TRBJ2-5; the match to TRBD2 covers 9 bases. Trimming cost V 4 bases and J 5 bases; bases outside gene matches: 14. Germline CDR1 and CDR2: SGHTA and FQGNSA. There are 17 residues in the CDR3.

This clonotype turned up a few times. The DNA for the CDR3 is TGTGCCAGCAGCTTATCGACAGCCTATGGCTACACCTTC. Its translation: CASSLSTAYGYTF. The chain has TRBV7-9 and TRBJ1-2; D possibly corresponds to TRBD1 (5 bases). There are 13 residues in the CDR3. Germline loops: CDR1 SEHNR, CDR2 FQNEAQ (reference sequence). Trimming cost V 2 bases and J 4 bases, with 8 bases left between them.

The chain recombines TRBV20-1 with TRBJ2-5; D may correspond to TRBD1 or TRBD2 (5 bases each). V gave up 1 base and J gave up 8 bases, with 14 bases separating them. The germline V gene has CDR1 DFQATT and CDR2 SNEGSKA (reference sequence). CDR3 length: 13 amino acids. CDR3 loop: CSARGDPRETQYF. The CDR3 nucleotides are TGCAGTGCTAGAGGGGACCCGCGCGAAACCCAGTACTTC.

This chain joins TRBV5-1 and TRBJ1-2, with 9 positions matching TRBD1. The CDR3 length is 18 residues. V lost 4 bases, J lost 3 bases, and 16 bases stayed unmatched. Germline values: CDR1 SGHRS, CDR2 YFSETQ. The DNA for the CDR3 is TGCGCCAGCAGCAACGAATACCTTGGGGACAGGGACGACTATGGCTACACCTTC. Translated: CASSNEYLGDRDDYGYTF.

The chain combines TRBV5-1 with TRBJ1-1, with D tentatively TRBD1 (6 bases). The V and J ends lost 0 bases and 4 bases respectively, with 13 bases between them. CDR3 size: 15 residues. Germline assignment: CDR1 SGHRS and CDR2 YFSETQ. The CDR3 region is CASSLGGARATEAFF. The CDR3 DNA is TGCGCCAGCAGCTTGGGGGGGGCCAGGGCCACTGAAGCTTTCTTT.

This clonotype was counted between two and nine times. The chain has TRBV29-1 and TRBJ2-5; 9 bases match TRBD1. This CDR3 comprises 12 residues. V gave up 6 bases and J gave up 5 bases; unmatched junction bases: 4. CDR1 and CDR2 (germline): SQVTM, ANQGSEA. The CDR3 DNA reads as TGCAGCGTAACACAGGGGGCGGAGACCCAGTACTTC. This gives the protein CSVTQGAETQYF. The full variable domain, completed using reference TRBV29-1 and TRBJ2-5, is SAVISQKPSRDICQRGTSLTIQCQVDSQVTMMFWYRQQPGQSLTLIATANQGSEATYESGFVIDKFPISRPNLTFSTLTVSNMSPEDSSIYLCSVTQGAETQYFGPGTRLLVL.

The chain recombines TRBV7-9 with TRBJ2-5; possibly TRBD1 or TRBD2 for D (5 bases each). The germline V and J ends were trimmed by 1 base and 5 bases, with 17 bases remaining between them. The CDR3 has 16 amino acids. CDR1 is SEHNR, CDR2 FQNEAQ, per germline (reference sequence). CDR3 region: CASSLDGQSGGETQYF. CDR3 in DNA: TGTGCCAGCAGCTTAGATGGACAATCGGGCGGGGAGACCCAGTACTTC.

The genes are TRBV27 and TRBJ2-7, with D unclear. V lost 3 bases, J lost 4 bases, and 10 bases lay in between. This CDR3 has 13 residues. Germline V gives CDR1 MNHEY, CDR2 SMNVEV (reference sequence). The CDR3 DNA reads TGTGCCAGCAGTTTCCACGACCGTTACGAGCAGTACTTC. Translating it yields CASSFHDRYEQYF.